This TCR beta chain derives from a study of cytomegalovirus exposure and HLA in healthy donors (dated by TCRdb to the late 2010s). Turning to the overall study: In an earlier analysis of fewer than 750 of the donors, approximately 300 Gb of sequence data and 90 million to 120 million unique TCR beta sequences from roughly 190 million T cells were reported. Approximately 310 gigabases of sequencing data and roughly 81 million unique TCR sequences made up an early release that covered under 750 HLA-typed donors. The genetic ancestry cluster associated with self-reported Caucasian donors included roughly 84% of the approximately 430 genotyped donors. The study was designed to test whether signatures of past pathogen exposure could be identified by cataloging public T cell receptors. Using immunosequencing, the study profiled T cell repertoires from 666 subjects and related those repertoires to cytomegalovirus serostatus. A separate validation cohort of approximately 130 different subjects was used in addition to the 666-subject first cohort. The study combined high-throughput TCR immunosequencing, statistical association of individual TCRs with disease status, and machine learning to predict cytomegalovirus infection status. To study patterns of TCR occurrence, a later analysis re-analyzed previously published TCR beta repertoires from under 750 donors and added high-resolution HLA genotyping. The later analysis used no new phenotypic data to find candidate immune exposures, relying instead on TCR beta sequences and their occurrence across donors. An earlier analysis of about 620 of the donors applied high-throughput TCR beta sequencing to assess whether each TCR beta V gene segment acted as functional or pseudogenic. Donor age, sex, ethnicity and CMV serostatus were compiled alongside the repertoire data. A later genetic analysis took genome-wide SNP genotypes for 398 of the 666 donors and used that subset as a discovery cohort. All discovery cohort repertoires had been generated on a single sequencing platform. HLA typing included class I and class II loci at four-digit resolution. The number of typed donors differed by locus: roughly 620-630 for A, B, C, DRB1 and DQB1; 522 for DQA1; around 580 for DPA1; and some 430 for DPB1. Four to six DR-DQ haplotypes were handled as single units for association and clustering, since linkage in the cohort was strong. Among around 400 genotyped donors of the cohort, an average of about 220,000 unique TCR beta nucleotide sequences was sequenced per donor, of which approximately 19% were non-productive.

About this clone itself: The antigen it binds to is not known. Base qualities are not provided; no much larger clone lies one nucleotide away. Other DNA sequences from this sample encode an identical CDR3 as well.

Library construction relied on the immunoSEQ multiplex PCR assay. For the multiplex PCR, a mixture combining 60 forward primers for TCR Vbeta segments and 13 reverse primers for TCR Jbeta segments was used. Amplification of the CDR3 region of rearranged TCR beta genes was performed with a multiplex PCR assay on genomic DNA. Amplified TCR beta libraries were sequenced as 87-base-pair reads on the Illumina HiSeq System. From the authors' description of their analysis: In a later analysis, some 80 million unique TCR beta chains were counted across the 690 or so repertoires, and roughly 10 million of these chains were shared by at least two donors. A nearest-neighbor algorithm error-corrected the raw reads and collapsed the reads into unique sequences, merging closely related sequences to remove PCR and sequencing errors. V, D and J gene segments were assigned by aligning CDR3 sequences to IMGT reference sequences. Each retained sequence needed at least a six-nucleotide match to both a V gene segment and a J gene segment. A rearrangement was called productive if the CDR3 had no stop codons and remained in frame with V and J, and every other rearrangement was called non-productive. CDR3 was defined by IMGT convention, running from the second conserved V-encoded cysteine to the conserved J-encoded phenylalanine. The earlier analysis of about 570 of the donors excluded any sequence lacking an unambiguous match to a single V gene segment. In an earlier analysis of almost 600 of the donors, a V segment was called functional when productive rearrangements were above 56.7%, and segregating when the standard deviation between donors exceeded 5%. A statistical classification framework was built to diagnose cytomegalovirus status from the catalog of TCR beta chain sequences. A later analysis assigned V and J genes by comparing TCR nucleotide sequences with IMGT/GENE-DB human TR gene sequences. Using the TCRdist pipeline, a later analysis assigned CDR3 sequences along with most-parsimonious VDJ recombination scenarios. In a later analysis, each TCR beta chain was defined by its CDR3 amino acid sequence together with its V-gene family, and reads lacking a unique V-gene family were excluded. In a later analysis, 450 to 600 highly shared, low-generation-probability nucleotide sequences were removed to address suspected cross-contamination and a sequencing artifact. A later analysis calculated a clonal expansion index for each public chain from normalized within-repertoire ranks of inferred template counts. A later analysis computed generation probabilities with a VDJ recombination model fitted to out-of-frame rearrangements, and checked the results against IGoR. A later analysis scored TCR-TCR, TCR-HLA and TCR-CMV co-occurrence with hypergeometric tests, applying a repertoire-size bias correction to TCR pairs. In a later analysis, false discovery rates were estimated by permuting HLA or CMV assignments 20 times. In a later analysis, co-occurring TCRs were grouped using DBSCAN, and TCRdist sequence similarity was added for clustering within HLA-allele-positive subsets. Repertoires with fewer than 30,000 or more than 120,000 public chains were left out of co-occurrence clustering, as were a handful of repertoires with anomalous nucleotide sharing. As stored in TCRdb, this immuneACCESS dataset retains in-frame rearrangements with V and J assigned. A fraction of the clones does not appear; measured against another copy, unresolved V genes explain less than half of the discrepancy, and the remainder lacks a known reason. V and J calls and clone size follow that table, whereas D and trimming were derived from the DNA. The sample yields 73,000 or so clones; more than 80% were counted once. The ten most abundant clones make up about 6.8% of the sample.

V loses 4 bases at its end and J loses 2 bases; junction bases beyond the gene matches: 6. Measured from the cysteine to the phenylalanine, the CDR3 is 17 residues long. Only CDR3 DNA remains: 51 bases, in frame from the first base. CDR1 MGHRA and CDR2 YSYEKL are derived from the germline V gene. What the study reported, not specific to this receptor: In a later analysis, the rate of TCR association differed among HLA loci, with DRB1 alleles having the most associated TCRs and HLA-C alleles having the fewest. Compared with the 666-donor mean, donors in an Asian-associated ancestry cluster had fewer N-insertions in productive TCRs, according to a later genetic analysis. In an earlier analysis of 587 of the donors, most TCR beta V segments appeared in productive rearrangements about 87% or about 30% of the time, broadly matching IMGT annotations. In a later analysis, 16,951 TCR beta sequences were associated with specific HLA alleles at a false discovery rate of 0.05. A cluster of highly shared sequence variants was judged likely to represent a technical artifact of the sequencing pipeline. In vitro tests confirmed that a few of the cytomegalovirus-associated TCR beta chains recognize cytomegalovirus antigens. For the cohort, immune exposure information was limited to CMV serostatus. The classifier was reported to diagnose cytomegalovirus status with high specificity and sensitivity in both the original and validation cohorts. In a later genetic analysis, a missense DCLRE1C variant was associated with V-gene and J-gene trimming of TCR beta chains, and the association was replicated in an independent cohort. A further reported finding was that TCR beta sequences accurately predicted the HLA-A and HLA-B alleles for most subjects in the first cohort. The authors suggested that the approach could potentially be extended to other disease states and immunological phenotypes. Linkage disequilibrium might explain the correlated functional status among segregating V segments, but an unknown experimental factor could not be excluded. According to a later analysis, most CMV-associated TCR beta chains appeared to be HLA-restricted, and the HLA associations seemed to be driven largely by CMV exposure. Because the 87-base-pair reads could not distinguish some IMGT-functional V segments, including TRBV6-2 and TRBV6-3, those segments were excluded. The presence/absence analyses assumed that sequencing depth was roughly uniform across donors, and that assumption may not be true. A total of about 180 TCR beta chains were listed by the study as associated with cytomegalovirus. While some public TCRs were present in many individuals, most TCR sequences turned up only very rarely across donors. Because HLA typing was missing for some donors at each locus, association tests included only the typed subset. Because counts were too low, about 18 rarely observed V segments, including chromosome 9 orphons, were excluded from the earlier analysis of 587 of the donors. When HLA alleles, especially DR and DQ, strongly co-occurred, TCR associations were difficult to assign to individual alleles. According to a later analysis, parvovirus B19, influenza, CMV and Epstein-Barr virus appeared linked to several top co-occurrence clusters. In a later analysis, HLA-associated TCR beta chains were found to be more clonally expanded and to have lower generation probabilities than equally common non-associated chains. Only TCR beta chains were sequenced in this cohort, and the absence of alpha or paired-chain data limited detectable features.

In total, 630 or so healthy bone marrow donors made up the cohort. All cohort members were sampled while nominally healthy, although unrecorded immune exposures were likely present. CMV serostatus was positive for about 300 and negative for about 55% of the roughly 670 cohort members, and was not recorded for this donor. Every donor gave a peripheral blood sample, and the peripheral blood mononuclear cells from that sample were used for TCR beta sequencing. Genomic DNA was extracted from the blood cell samples with the Qiagen DNeasy Blood Extraction Kit. The V and J genes are TRBV4-1 and TRBJ2-2; 11 central bases correspond to TRBD2. This TCR was sampled from a human donor in good health. The material sequenced was PBMCs. The DNA sequence is as follows: TGCGCCAGCAGCCCTACCGGGACTAGCGGAAACACCGGGGAGCTGTTTTTT. It is translated as CASSPTGTSGNTGELFF.